The 22 T cell receptor beta chains given below trace back to one sample, sequenced in a study of T cells expressing NK-cell markers. From the 5' RACE reads, TCRdb lists one entry per CDR3 protein and no DNA. The repertoire table contains 450,000 to 600,000 distinct CDR3 sequences. Material: blood T cells: a sorted CD56 or NKG2C T cell subset, CD4+ or CD8+ T cells, or bulk PBMC T cells (not recorded which). All receptors derive from a man aged 18 to 29 in good health.

The J gene is TRBJ2-4, the V gene TRBV11-2; TCRdb reports TRBD1, a call that lacks DNA to check it against. Per the germline V gene, CDR1 is SGHAT and CDR2 is FQNNGV. CDR3 size: 16 residues. CDR3 region: CASSPGYRGPVNIQYF.

The chain is built from TRBV3-1 and TRBJ2-3; there is no DNA to check the TCRdb D call of TRBD2. Germline-derived CDR1 and CDR2 are LGHDT and YNNKEL (reference sequence). The CDR3 loop spans 17 amino acids. Here the CDR3 reads CASSQAGLAEESDTQYF.

This rearrangement joins TRBV5-1 to TRBJ2-1; TCRdb selects TRBD1, and the lack of DNA leaves this call unchecked. The CDR3 has 14 amino acids. The germline gives CDR1 SGHRS, CDR2 YFSETQ. The CDR3 here is CASSFMTGTAEQFF.

V usage is TRBV5-1 and J usage is TRBJ2-2; TCRdb designates TRBD2, a call that cannot be tested without DNA. This CDR3 has 17 residues. In germline, CDR1 is SGHRS, CDR2 YFSETQ. The CDR3 sequence: CASSSYHLAENTGELFF.

This chain's CDR3 is CASSPAVGRWNEQFF. J is TRBJ2-1 and V is TRBV12-3 or TRBV12-4; checking the TCRdb D call of TRBD2 is not possible without DNA. This CDR3 comprises 15 residues.

The rearrangement uses TRBV5-1 and TRBJ2-5; TCRdb picks TRBD1, but there is no DNA to check that call. The CDR3 is 15 amino acids. The germline V gene encodes CDR1 SGHRS and CDR2 YFSETQ. The CDR3 is CASSFTGGPGETQYF. Full variable domain (remainder filled in from reference TRBV5-1 and TRBJ2-5): KAGVTQTPRYLIKTRGQQVTLSCSPISGHRSVSWYQQTPGQGLQFLFEYFSETQRNKGNFPGRFSGRQFSNSRSEMNVSTLELGDSALYLCASSFTGGPGETQYFGPGTRLLVL.

This rearrangement joins TRBV5-1 to TRBJ2-6. CDR1 and CDR2 from the germline V gene are SGHRS and YFSETQ. This CDR3 has 15 amino acids. CDR3 sequence: CASSQNQPGANVLTF.

The J gene is TRBJ2-1, the V gene TRBV27; checking the TCRdb D call of TRBD2 is not possible without DNA. The germline V gene has CDR1 MNHEY and CDR2 SMNVEV (reference sequence). This CDR3 has 18 amino acids. The CDR3 sequence: CASSLFASGGSLINEQFF.

The V call is TRBV5-6, the J call TRBJ2-3; checking the TCRdb D call of TRBD2 is not possible without DNA. The CDR3 is made up of 20 amino acids. Germline lookup yields CDR1 SGHDT and CDR2 YYEEEE. The CDR3: CASSFFSPSGMGNSTDTQYF. The whole variable domain, remainder taken from reference TRBV5-6 and TRBJ2-3, is DAGVTQSPTHLIKTRGQQVTLRCSPKSGHDTVSWYQQALGQGPQFIFQYYEEEERQRGNFPDRFSGHQFPNYSSELNVNALLLGDSALYLCASSFFSPSGMGNSTDTQYFGPGTRLTVL.

This chain connects TRBV20-1 to TRBJ2-1. CDR3 length: 11 residues. Germline-derived CDR1 and CDR2 are DFQATT and SNEGSKA (reference sequence). CDR3 protein: CSARDRWEQFF.

The genes are TRBV6-2 or TRBV6-3 and TRBJ2-1; TCRdb returns TRBD2, unconfirmable since there is no DNA. The CDR3 consists of 18 residues. CDR1 and CDR2 (germline): MNHEY, SVGEGT. The CDR3 loop is CASTSGRFSGTQYNEQFF.

The V and J genes are TRBV25-1 and TRBJ1-1; as DNA is missing, the TRBD1 call by TCRdb cannot be tested. The CDR3 covers 19 residues. Germline CDR1 MGHDK, CDR2 SYGVNS. The CDR3 loop reads CASSDKLRDRGKGYTEAFF. Full variable domain (rest looked up from reference TRBV25-1 and TRBJ1-1): EADIYQTPRYLVIGTGKKITLECSQTMGHDKMYWYQQDPGMELHLIHYSYGVNSTEKGDLSSESTVSRIRTEHFPLTLESARPSHTSQYLCASSDKLRDRGKGYTEAFFGQGTRLTVV.

The genes are TRBV10-3 and TRBJ2-2; absent DNA, TCRdb's TRBD2 call cannot be checked. Germline CDR1 is ENHRY and CDR2 is SYGVKD. The CDR3 sequence is 15 residues long. The CDR3 protein is CATGENQGGSGELFF.

The rearrangement joins TRBV20-1 to TRBJ2-1; TCRdb designates TRBD2, a call that cannot be tested without DNA. This CDR3 has 18 amino acids. The V gene's germline CDR1 is DFQATT and CDR2 SNEGSKA (reference sequence). The CDR3 is CSARGGTSGGLGYNEQFF.

This chain uses TRBV11-2 with TRBJ1-2; TCRdb returns TRBD1, unconfirmable since there is no DNA. Germline CDR1 and CDR2: SGHAT and FQNNGV. The CDR3 spans 16 residues. CDR3 sequence: CASSFTPTGQDYGYTF. Complete variable domain (other parts from reference TRBV11-2 and TRBJ1-2): EAGVAQSPRYKIIEKRQSVAFWCNPISGHATLYWYQQILGQGPKLLIQFQNNGVVDDSQLPKDRFSAERLKGVDSTLKIQPAKLEDSAVYLCASSFTPTGQDYGYTFGSGTRLTVV.

The chain combines TRBV11-2 with TRBJ2-1. Germline V lookup: CDR1 SGHAT, CDR2 FQNNGV. The CDR3 has 15 amino acids. This CDR3 is CASSGQNPNGNEQFF.

The chain recombines TRBV7-3 with TRBJ2-6; TCRdb lists TRBD1, though no DNA is available to test this call. The CDR3 has 17 amino acids. Germline V gives CDR1 SGHTA, CDR2 FQGTGA. The CDR3 loop is CASSLGDRVSGANVLTF.

The rearrangement uses TRBV6-1 and TRBJ2-1; TCRdb gives TRBD1 as the D gene, but with no DNA this cannot be confirmed. This CDR3 spans 13 amino acids. From germline, CDR1 is MNHNS and CDR2 SASEGT. The CDR3 sequence is CASSPVPYNEQFF.

This chain links TRBV29-1 with TRBJ2-5; TCRdb's D call, TRBD2, is unchecked because there is no DNA. Germline V gives CDR1 SQVTM, CDR2 ANQGSEA. The CDR3 has 18 residues. This chain's CDR3 is CSVDFPGLAGGPPETQYF.

The chain carries TRBV24-1 and TRBJ2-1; checking the TCRdb D call of TRBD2 is not possible without DNA. The CDR3 is made up of 15 amino acids. In germline, CDR1 is KGHDR, CDR2 SFDVKD. The CDR3 loop is CATSDFATGVDEQFF.

The chain recombines TRBV20-1 with TRBJ2-3. This CDR3 has 14 amino acids. CDR1 and CDR2 (germline): DFQATT, SNEGSKA (reference sequence). This CDR3 reads CSVTKGIGTDTQYF.

The chain is built from TRBV6-2 or TRBV6-3 and TRBJ1-1. Germline CDR1 reads MNHEY; CDR2 reads SVGEGT. The CDR3 spans 15 residues. CDR3 loop: CASTQTPGLNTEAFF.